The present TCR beta chain was sequenced within a study of regulatory T cells in long-lasting Graves disease (dated by TCRdb to the early 2020s). Some background on the complete study: Newly diagnosed Graves' disease patients had taken antithyroid drugs for less than 3 months. This study used TCR sequencing and RNA sequencing of peripheral blood to compare persistent Graves' disease patients against newly diagnosed Graves' disease patients. The study was registered as a clinical trial and conducted in China. TCR sequencing covered some 13 persistent and some 20 newly diagnosed Graves' disease patients, 33 samples in total. What the research found in general, with its limitations: Persistent disease showed preferential use of TRBV28, TRBJ1-2 and TRBJ2-5, whereas newly diagnosed disease favored TRBV20-1 and TRBJ2-1. A larger number of public clonotypes was shared among persistent patients (about 2,700) than among newly diagnosed patients (about 990). The authors noted that the small sample size was a limitation that may lower accuracy. Because the primary lesion, thyroid tissue, could not be accessed, the study looked at peripheral blood alone. Sequencing and analysis were limited to the TCR beta chain. Compared with newly diagnosed patients, persistent Graves' disease patients had lower TCR Shannon entropy and fewer highly expanded clones, which suggests clonal expansion.

The intended sense of this specimen's time point label: newly diagnosed GD, antithyroid drugs for less than 3 months. For both TCR sequencing and RNA sequencing, RNA was extracted from PBMCs in TRIzol. The diagnosis of Graves' disease was made according to American Thyroid Association guidelines. Recruitment of patients was carried out at an endocrinology department in Xi'an, China. Each patient gave 8.5 to 9.5 milliliters of peripheral blood, collected in an EDTA anticoagulant tube. PBMCs were isolated by Ficoll Paque Plus density gradient separation without further T cell sorting. RNA quality was checked with an Agilent 2100 Bioanalyzer and agarose gel, and concentration with a NanoDrop 2000. For this clonotype: Its antigen has not been determined. No base quality information exists; no much larger clone differs at one position.

Library preparation was by multiplex PCR. These reads were obtained on an Illumina HiSeq 4000. iRepertoire HTBI primers and Arm-PCR amplification of CDR3 regions were used to construct TCR beta libraries. PCR products were gel purified before sequencing. The paper's data handling went like this. A total of 62 TRBV and 14 TRBJ segments were identified across samples and were used for gene usage analysis of CDR3 amino acid clonotypes. COPE and FqMerger were used to merge filtered high-quality paired reads into contigs. BLAST was used to align contigs to the IMGT TRBV, TRBD and TRBJ reference genes, and CDR3 was defined following IMGT. Any clonotype with a frequency above 0.1% was counted as a highly expanded clone. Repertoire diversity was measured by Shannon entropy, and V-J evenness by the Gini coefficient. A clonotype found in more than one individual was treated as public. TCRdb reran the public reads through fastp at Q25 and MiXCR, keeping productive beta chains. When rows share a CDR3 protein, they turn into one entry using the most common DNA and genes. It is TCRdb's table, rather than the study itself, that gives the V and J calls and clone size. The sample records 620,000 or so distinct CDR3 sequences, 16% of which are singletons. Of the sample, 15% to 20% falls within the top ten clones.

The CDR3 has 19 amino acids, counting the end cysteine and phenylalanine. Kept here is only the CDR3 DNA, which spans 57 bases and is read in frame from base 1. The germline V gene sets CDR1 to SNHLY and CDR2 to FYNNEI. Trimming takes 8 bases off V and 0 bases off J; junction bases not matched to a gene: 15. The same data also went into a second study, on T cells in Graves' hyperthyroidism and ophthalmopathy. That second report states: Graves' hyperthyroidism was defined as stable when no progression to ophthalmopathy occurred over 18 months of follow-up. Hyperthyroidism patients were newly diagnosed, with disease duration under 2 months, and aged 18 to 65 years. Patients with uncontrolled infections, other autoimmune diseases, pregnancy or lactation were excluded. Diagnoses were based on clinical symptoms, serum thyroxine and TRAb, thyroid ultrasound and orbital computed tomography. For the first round of RT-PCR on the TCR CDR3, the HTBI primer set was used together with the Qiagen OneStep RT-PCR kit. Most expanded thyroid clonotypes (frequency above 0.001) were also detected in blood, a finding suggesting that blood repertoires may reflect thyroid immune responses. Ophthalmopathy was separated from stable hyperthyroidism by a 13 V-J signature model, with just over 85% sensitivity and about 81% specificity obtained in cross-validation and 80%/75% obtained in testing. During validation, the model predicted progression to ophthalmopathy a median of about 6.3 months ahead of onset, with approximately 71% sensitivity and almost 75% specificity. To identify distinguishing TCR V-J signatures, a discovery cohort of roughly 100 patients was used, comprising some 43 with Graves' ophthalmopathy and some 57 with stable Graves' hyperthyroidism. An independent validation cohort of 18 to 20 hyperthyroidism patients and 17 patients who later progressed to ophthalmopathy tested prospective prediction of ophthalmopathy. The approximately 100 discovery patients were divided at random into training and test sets in a 7:3 ratio. The study also compared thyroid tissue and blood T-cell repertoires from a handful of Graves' hyperthyroidism patients. Following sampling, methimazole starting at 30 mg daily was given to hyperthyroidism patients, and high-dose intravenous methylprednisolone was given to ophthalmopathy patients. The libraries were constructed in a second round of multiplex PCR and then size-selected and purified. Libraries were sequenced paired-end with 100 bp reads on an Illumina HiSeq2000. Raw data were processed with SOAPnuke, discarding reads with adapters, uncalled bases, mean Phred below 15, or no exact constant-primer or identifier match. High-quality paired reads were merged using COPE v1.2.5, and each unique nucleotide sequence was defined as a clonotype. MiTCR v1.1 was used to align clonotypes to the IMGT TRBV, TRBD and TRBJ reference segments. Only V-J combinations with frequency above 0.0001, covering 98% to 99.2% of repertoires, were analysed. A TCS score was defined as the ratio between F50 (clonal expansion) and ExV (chaos), using BLOSUM62-based TCRdist between CDR3 peptides within each V-J. Welch's t-statistics and random forest reduced around 520 V-J features to fewer than 15, which were used in a naive Bayes classifier (R e1071). No statistical method was used to fix the sample size in advance, and group allocation was not hidden from the investigators. According to the paper, TCR Vbeta CDR3 sequencing was carried out on approximately 140 peripheral blood samples, which came from fewer than 50 ophthalmopathy, 80 or so hyperthyroidism and some 17 progressor patients.

The chain links TRBV2 with TRBJ2-3; TRBD2 fits 12 bases in the junction. This material consisted of peripheral blood mononuclear cells (PBMCs), taken at new diagnosis, from a patient treated with antithyroid drugs. The receptor was isolated from a woman younger than 45 with Graves disease. Donor details come from another sample of the same person, matched by shared clones. The base sequence is TGTGCCAGCTGGTGGGCAGGCCTAGCGGGAGGGCCTAGCACAGATACGCAGTATTTT. It specifies CASWWAGLAGGPSTDTQYF. With the rest looked up from the reference TRBV2 and TRBJ2-3 genes rather than sequenced, the full variable domain is EPEVTQTPSHQVTQMGQEVILRCVPISNHLYFYWYRQILGQKVEFLVSFYNNEISEKSEIFDDQFSVERPDGSNFTLKIRSTKLEDSAMYFCASWWAGLAGGPSTDTQYFGPGTRLTVL.